The 8 T cell receptor beta chains reported below all come from one sample, sequenced in a study of technical replicates of blood from a few donors. TCRdb keeps only in-frame clones here, not all; method: immunoSEQ multiplex PCR. The repertoire has tens of thousands of clones, around 90% of them found once; the top ten carry about 0.4%. The material sequenced was T cells isolated from PBMCs. All receptors come from a human donor in good health.

The rearrangement joins TRBV7-2 to TRBJ1-5, with 7 bases lining up with TRBD1. CDR3 length: 14 residues. From germline, CDR1 is SGHTA and CDR2 FQGNSA. The junction had 2 bases not matched to a gene; V was cut back by 5 bases and J by 1 base. The CDR3 loop reads CASSRQGSNQPQHF. The CDR3 DNA sequence: TGTGCCAGCAGCCGACAGGGAAGCAATCAGCCCCAGCATTTT.

The chain carries TRBV4-3 and TRBJ2-7; 9 positions agree with TRBD2. The CDR3 spans 17 residues. Trimming took 0 bases from V and 1 from J; bases not matched to a gene: 7. The germline V gene encodes CDR1 LGHNA and CDR2 YSLEER. CDR3 in amino acids: CASSQDGGAGGSYEQYF. In DNA form, the CDR3 reads TGCGCCAGCAGCCAAGATGGGGGGGCGGGAGGGTCCTACGAGCAGTACTTC.

This clone was counted once. This chain uses TRBV9 with TRBJ2-7; the match to TRBD2 covers 9 bases. There are 15 residues in the CDR3. CDR1 SGDLS and CDR2 YYNGEE come from the germline V gene. V shed 4 bases, J shed 2 bases, and the junction held 7 bases outside the gene matches. The CDR3 loop is CASSPGLAGTYEQYF. CDR3 nucleotides: TGTGCCAGCAGCCCCGGGCTAGCGGGGACCTACGAGCAGTACTTC.

This chain joins TRBV7-3 and TRBJ2-7; possible D gene TRBD1, 5 bases. The CDR3 totals 15 residues. Germline V gene data show CDR1 as SGHTA and CDR2 as FQGTGA. The V end lost 4 bases, the J end lost 3 bases, and 16 bases lay between the germline ends. CDR3 in amino acids: CASSSQGSPNYEQYF. In nucleotides, the CDR3 is TGTGCCAGCAGCTCTCAGGGTTCCCCGAACTACGAGCAGTACTTC.

The rearrangement joins TRBV4-3 to TRBJ1-2, with 10 bases matching TRBD1. The CDR3 is 16 residues long. Germline assignment: CDR1 LGHNA and CDR2 YSLEER. The V segment lost 3 bases and the J segment 3 bases; nucleotides outside the gene matches: 7. The CDR3 coding sequence is TGCGCCAGCAGCCAGACCGGGACAGGGGATGACTATGGCTACACCTTC. As protein: CASSQTGTGDDYGYTF.

The chain carries TRBV4-2 and TRBJ2-7; possibly TRBD1 for D (6 bases). V was cut by 3 bases and J by 7 bases, with 10 bases left in between. This CDR3 spans 12 amino acids. Germline lookup yields CDR1 LGHNA and CDR2 YNFKEQ. CDR3 nucleotides: TGTGCCAGCAGCCACCAAACAGGGGAGCAGTACTTC. This codes for CASSHQTGEQYF.

The chain has TRBV19 and TRBJ2-5; unclear D gene. CDR1 is LNHDA and CDR2 is SQIVND in the germline V gene (reference sequence). V lost 2 bases and J lost 3, with 7 bases in between. This CDR3 comprises 13 residues. CDR3 bases: TGTGCCAGTAGTATATTTACAGAAGAGACCCAGTACTTC. Translation gives CASSIFTEETQYF.

This chain uses TRBV19 with TRBJ1-1, with D possibly matching TRBD1 (5 bases). Germline V gene lookup returns CDR1 LNHDA and CDR2 SQIVND (reference sequence). Trimming stripped 8 bases from V and 3 bases from J, with 19 bases between. The CDR3 has 15 amino acids. The CDR3 DNA sequence: TGTGCCAGTCGGAAGGTGGCCTGGGGGGACACTGAAGCTTTCTTT. Protein product: CASRKVAWGDTEAFF.